The next 27 T cell receptor beta chains were all read from a single sample in a study of blood T cell repertoires in COVID-19. Using immunoSEQ multiplex PCR, the repertoire was profiled, and TCRdb retains in-frame clones only, with some absent. Seen here are more than 85,000 clones, more than 60% observed once, and the top ten hold roughly 25%. Sequenced material: peripheral blood. These receptors all come from a man between 65 and 85 years old with acute or convalescent COVID-19.

V is TRBV10-3 and J is TRBJ2-3, with TRBD1 identical over 9 bases. J was trimmed by 0 bases and V by 5 bases; bases with no gene match: 6. CDR3 size: 16 residues. CDR1 and CDR2 from the germline V gene are ENHRY and SYGVKD. CDR3: CAISLQGAPSTDTQYF. The CDR3, as DNA: TGTGCCATCAGTTTACAGGGGGCCCCTAGCACAGATACGCAGTATTTT.

The V call is TRBV7-2, the J call TRBJ1-1; 7 bases line up with TRBD1. CDR3 length: 14 residues. Germline trimming cut 3 bases from V and 10 bases from J; bases unmatched to any gene: 11. Germline CDR1 SGHTA, CDR2 FQGNSA. CDR3 sequence reads: CASSFAGQRRGAFF. The CDR3 nucleotides read TGTGCCAGCAGCTTCGCGGGACAGAGGCGGGGAGCTTTCTTT.

This rearrangement joins TRBV5-5 to TRBJ2-7; 10 positions agree with TRBD1. Germline CDR1 is SGHKS and CDR2 is YYEKEE (reference sequence). This CDR3 spans 15 amino acids. J was trimmed by 4 bases and V by 4 bases; bases with no gene match: 8. This CDR3 is CASSRDRGTLYEQYF. The CDR3 nucleotides read TGTGCCAGCAGCCGGGACAGGGGAACTTTATACGAGCAGTACTTC.

This clone was picked up a small number of times. The chain recombines TRBV5-4 with TRBJ1-6, with 9 bases identical to TRBD1. CDR1 SGHNT and CDR2 YYREEE come from the germline V gene (reference sequence). The CDR3 runs 15 residues. The junction had 10 bases not matched to a gene; V was cut back by 7 bases and J by 8 bases. The CDR3 nucleotides are TGTGCCAGCCATCCTGAGGGACAGGGAGATTCACCCCTCCACTTT. It translates to CASHPEGQGDSPLHF.

The gene calls are TRBV5-1 and TRBJ2-1, with D hard to call. The CDR3 length is 14 residues. The germline gives CDR1 SGHRS, CDR2 YFSETQ. The germline V and J ends were trimmed by 0 bases and 6 bases, with 10 bases remaining between them. CDR3 in amino acids: CASSLDSPGNEQFF. For the CDR3, the DNA is TGCGCCAGCAGCTTGGACAGTCCTGGCAATGAGCAGTTCTTC.

This clone was observed a handful of times. The chain couples TRBV3-1 (or the pseudogene TRBV3-2) to TRBJ1-6, with a tentative D call TRBD1 (6 bases). Germline-derived CDR1 and CDR2 are LGHDT and YNNKEL (reference sequence). Deletions cut 1 base from V and 5 bases from J, with 9 bases between. The CDR3 extends over 15 amino acids. CDR3 amino acids: CASSQGRGDNSPLHF. CDR3 in DNA: TGTGCCAGCAGCCAAGGCAGGGGCGATAATTCACCCCTCCACTTT.

The chain has TRBV5-1 and TRBJ1-5; the D is unclear. V lost 5 bases to trimming and J lost 0 bases, with 12 bases between them. The CDR3 extends over 15 amino acids. The germline gives CDR1 SGHRS, CDR2 YFSETQ. CDR3 loop: CASRVGLSSNQPQHF. DNA of the CDR3: TGCGCCAGCAGGGTTGGACTGAGTAGCAATCAGCCCCAGCATTTT.

This clone was observed at least ten times. The chain employs TRBV14 and TRBJ1-1; D is ambiguous. Germline assignment: CDR1 SGHDN and CDR2 FVKESK. The CDR3 has 13 residues. V gave up 6 bases and J gave up 7 bases, with 15 bases separating them. The CDR3 reads CASRPPGSFEAFF. As DNA, the CDR3 is TGTGCCAGCAGGCCCCCGGGGAGCTTTGAAGCTTTCTTT.

This clone has a handful of counts. The J gene is TRBJ2-2, the V gene TRBV4-1; 11 positions match TRBD2. The germline V gene has CDR1 MGHRA and CDR2 YSYEKL. V dropped 3 bases and J dropped 2; count of bases not matched to a gene: 5. The length of the CDR3 is 17 residues. The CDR3 is CASSHPGTSGNTGELFF. In DNA form, the CDR3 reads TGCGCCAGCAGCCATCCCGGGACTAGCGGAAACACCGGGGAGCTGTTTTTT.

In this sample, this clone turned up a few times. This chain links TRBV10-3 with TRBJ2-7, with 8 positions matching TRBD1. This CDR3 comprises 14 residues. After removal of 10 bases from V and 2 bases from J, the junction contained 10 bases not matched to a gene. Germline V gene data show CDR1 as ENHRY and CDR2 as SYGVKD. CDR3 sequence: CATEPRGPPYEQYF. DNA for the CDR3: TGTGCCACAGAGCCCAGGGGGCCTCCCTACGAGCAGTACTTC.

This sequence joins TRBV19 and TRBJ2-6; D gene unclear. Trimming left V 4 bases short and J 1 base short, with 8 bases between. This CDR3 has 15 residues. Germline V gene data show CDR1 as LNHDA and CDR2 as SQIVND (reference sequence). The CDR3 coding sequence is TGTGCCAGTAGTACTACCTGGTCTGGGGCCAACGTCCTGACTTTC. Translating gives CASSTTWSGANVLTF.

The rearrangement links TRBV6-4 to TRBJ2-2; D unclear. This CDR3 is 15 amino acids long. Germline V gives CDR1 MRHNA, CDR2 SNTAGT. Trimming took 7 bases from V and 0 from J, leaving 12 bases between them. CDR3 sequence (DNA): TGTGCCAGCACTATATTCGGAGCGAACACCGGGGAGCTGTTTTTT. Translation: CASTIFGANTGELFF.

CDR3 region: CASSAGLAGGSQYF. The CDR3 coding sequence is TGTGCCAGCAGCGCCGGACTAGCGGGGGGATCCCAGTACTTC. This chain uses TRBV9 with TRBJ2-5, with 14 nucleotides matching TRBD2. The CDR3 runs to 14 residues. Germline loops: CDR1 SGDLS, CDR2 YYNGEE. V trimming: 3 bases; J trimming: 9 bases; junction bases outside the gene matches: 4.

V is TRBV24-1 and J is TRBJ2-6; 7 positions match TRBD1. The germline gives CDR1 KGHDR, CDR2 SFDVKD. The CDR3 has 15 amino acids. J gave up 1 base and V 4 bases, and 0 bases lay outside the gene matches. The CDR3 is CATSETGSGANVLTF. CDR3 nucleotides: TGTGCCACCAGTGAGACAGGGTCTGGGGCCAACGTCCTGACTTTC.

This chain joins TRBV6-5 and TRBJ2-7; tentative D call: TRBD1 (6 bases). CDR1 is MNHEY and CDR2 is SVGAGI in the germline V gene. The CDR3 loop spans 14 amino acids. Trimming left V 4 bases short and J 2 bases short, with 12 bases between. CDR3 DNA sequence: TGTGCCAGCAGTTCCGACAGGCCCCCCTACGAGCAGTACTTC. Translated: CASSSDRPPYEQYF.

The chain carries TRBV6-5 and TRBJ2-3, with TRBD2 identical over 12 bases. Germline V lookup: CDR1 MNHEY, CDR2 SVGAGI. V dropped 2 bases and J dropped 6; count of bases not matched to a gene: 6. The CDR3 is 16 residues long. The CDR3 DNA follows: TGTGCCAGCAGTTACAGCGGACTAGCGGGGACGGATACGCAGTATTTT. This sequence encodes CASSYSGLAGTDTQYF.

This chain joins TRBV11-2 and TRBJ2-2; no reliable D call. Germline V gives CDR1 SGHAT, CDR2 FQNNGV. CDR3 length: 20 residues. V gave up 0 bases and J gave up 6 bases, with 26 bases separating them. The DNA for the CDR3 is TGTGCCAGCAGCTTAGATTTGCTAACCACAGAACGGCCTTTTCCCGGGGAGCTGTTTTTT. Amino acids: CASSLDLLTTERPFPGELFF. The full variable domain, in which reference TRBV11-2 and TRBJ2-2 provide the parts outside the CDR3, is EAGVAQSPRYKIIEKRQSVAFWCNPISGHATLYWYQQILGQGPKLLIQFQNNGVVDDSQLPKDRFSAERLKGVDSTLKIQPAKLEDSAVYLCASSLDLLTTERPFPGELFFGEGSRLTVL.

The sample holds one count of this clone. The rearrangement uses TRBV18 and TRBJ1-1; D gene ambiguous. This CDR3 region has 16 residues. Per the germline V gene, CDR1 is KGHSH and CDR2 is LQKENI. V lost 0 bases and J 0 bases, leaving 11 bases between the germline ends. CDR3 in DNA: TGTGCCAGCTCACCACCGGGCGGACTGATGAACACTGAAGCTTTCTTT. Protein product: CASSPPGGLMNTEAFF.

This clone has just a few counts. The chain couples TRBV5-6 to TRBJ2-1; 7 nucleotides align to TRBD2. Germline V gives CDR1 SGHDT, CDR2 YYEEEE. V gave up 2 bases and J gave up 1 base; unmatched junction bases: 3. The CDR3 runs 15 residues. The CDR3 sequence is CASSLRAGSYNEQFF. DNA of the CDR3: TGTGCCAGCAGCTTACGAGCGGGATCCTACAATGAGCAGTTCTTC. The whole variable domain, filled in from reference TRBV5-6 and TRBJ2-1, reads DAGVTQSPTHLIKTRGQQVTLRCSPKSGHDTVSWYQQALGQGPQFIFQYYEEEERQRGNFPDRFSGHQFPNYSSELNVNALLLGDSALYLCASSLRAGSYNEQFFGPGTRLTVL.

In its sample, this clone was seen once. The chain combines TRBV19 with TRBJ1-3; 7 bases match TRBD1. Per the germline V gene, CDR1 is LNHDA and CDR2 is SQIVND (reference sequence). The CDR3 has 15 residues. Losses at the gene ends were 7 bases for V and 0 bases for J; bases not matched to a gene: 6. The CDR3 bases are TGTGCCAGTATTCCACAGGGGAGCTCTGGAAACACCATATATTTT. This codes for CASIPQGSSGNTIYF.

The V and J genes are TRBV5-6 and TRBJ2-3; 9 bases align to TRBD2. The germline gives CDR1 SGHDT, CDR2 YYEEEE. This CDR3 has 15 residues. J was trimmed by 3 bases and V by 0 bases; bases with no gene match: 2. CDR3 loop: CASSLVLAGTDTQYF. The CDR3, as DNA: TGTGCCAGCAGCTTGGTCCTAGCGGGAACAGATACGCAGTATTTT.

The chain recombines TRBV27 with TRBJ2-7, with 8 bases that match TRBD1. CDR1 and CDR2 from the germline V gene are MNHEY and SMNVEV (reference sequence). This CDR3 spans 14 amino acids. V dropped 3 bases and J dropped 2; count of bases not matched to a gene: 3. CDR3 nucleotide sequence: TGTGCCAGCAGTTTTGGGACAGGCCCCTACGAGCAGTACTTC. The encoded protein is CASSFGTGPYEQYF.

In its sample, this clone was seen a few times. The DNA for the CDR3 is TGTGCCAGCAGCTTGGAACCCGGGACTAGCTCCGAGCAGTACTTC. This codes for CASSLEPGTSSEQYF. This chain joins TRBV11-2 and TRBJ2-7; 9 bases fit TRBD2. This CDR3 is built from 15 residues. In germline, CDR1 is SGHAT, CDR2 FQNNGV. Unmatched junction bases numbered 9, after V lost 3 bases and J lost 6 bases.

The chain carries TRBV29-1 and TRBJ2-7; 10 bases are shared with TRBD1. CDR1 SQVTM and CDR2 ANQGSEA come from the germline V gene. Losses at the gene ends were 6 bases for V and 2 bases for J; bases not matched to a gene: 1. The CDR3 is made up of 12 amino acids. CDR3 region: CSVDRGPYEQYF. CDR3 coding DNA: TGCAGCGTAGACAGGGGGCCCTACGAGCAGTACTTC.

J is TRBJ2-1 and V is TRBV3-1 (or the pseudogene TRBV3-2); no clear D gene. Trimming pared 2 bases from V and 0 bases from J, leaving 8 bases between. The germline CDR1 and CDR2 sequences are LGHDT and YNNKEL (reference sequence). This CDR3 has 15 residues. CDR3 protein: CASSQFVSSYNEQFF. The CDR3 DNA follows: TGTGCCAGCAGCCAATTCGTGAGCTCCTACAATGAGCAGTTCTTC.

This clone occurred a few times. This chain connects TRBV27 to TRBJ1-5, with TRBD1 matching over 9 bases. Germline CDR1 is MNHEY and CDR2 is SMNVEV (reference sequence). The CDR3 runs 15 residues. V lost 8 bases, J lost 4 bases, and 9 bases stayed unmatched. CDR3 region: CASGGKGQGNQPQHF. The CDR3 DNA is TGTGCCAGCGGAGGAAAGGGACAGGGAAATCAGCCCCAGCATTTT.

The V call is TRBV18, the J call TRBJ2-6; D call uncertain. The V gene's germline CDR1 is KGHSH and CDR2 LQKENI. The CDR3 is 18 amino acids. Trimming cost V 2 bases and J 0 bases, with 14 bases left between them. CDR3 nucleotides: TGTGCCAGCTCACCAATCTCTGTCAGGCCCTCTGGGGCCAACGTCCTGACTTTC. It is translated as CASSPISVRPSGANVLTF.